This TCR beta chain was sequenced in a study of cytomegalovirus exposure and HLA in healthy donors. Study-wide context: Among fewer than 500 genotyped donors, about 80% fell in the Caucasian-associated ancestry cluster.

CDR1 MDHEN and CDR2 SYDVKM come from the germline V gene. The CDR3 contains 15 residues. V trimming: 6 bases; J trimming: 1 base; junction bases outside the gene matches: 7. Comment on this clone: Antigen specificity is unknown.

General study results and limits: It was in a later analysis that TCR association rates were seen to vary by HLA locus, highest for DRB1 and lowest for HLA-C. For presence/absence analyses, sequencing depth was assumed to be roughly uniform across donors. Available immune exposure information was restricted to CMV serostatus only.

Both 60 Vbeta primers and 13 Jbeta primers went into the PCR. Data came from immunoSEQ multiplex PCR; TCRdb stores just in-frame clones and leaves some out. The sample includes around 140,000 clones, approximately 63% of them seen just once. The sequencing input was PBMCs. The clonotype comes from a woman aged 55 to 70 in good health and CMV-seropositive. V and J are TRBV28 and TRBJ2-7; the match to TRBD1 covers 9 bases. In nucleotides, the CDR3 is TGTGCCAGCAGCTCTCCGGGACAGGGTTCCTACGAGCAGTACTTC. This gives the protein CASSSPGQGSYEQYF. Together with reference TRBV28 and TRBJ2-7, the CDR3 gives the full variable domain: DVKVTQSSRYLVKRTGEKVFLECVQDMDHENMFWYRQDPGLGLRLIYFSYDVKMKEKGDIPEGYSVSREKKERFSLILESASTNQTSMYLCASSSPGQGSYEQYFGPGTRLTVT.